This TCR beta chain derives from a study of regulatory T cells in long-lasting Graves disease. About the research overall: Persistent cases took antithyroid drugs over 5 years and stayed TSH receptor antibody positive. General study findings and limits: Repertoires from persistent disease leaned toward TRBV28, TRBJ1-2 and TRBJ2-5. Shared public clonotypes totalled about 2,600 in persistent patients, compared with over 800 in new patients.

Germline values: CDR1 SNHLY, CDR2 FYNNEI. The CDR3 has 15 residues. The V end was cut by 6 bases, the J end by 3 bases, with 17 bases between. In its sample, this clonotype was seen many times. The antigen is undetermined. Documented time point: persistent/refractory GD, antithyroid drugs over 5 years with positive TRAb. RNA isolated from PBMCs was used to make the TCR library. CDR3-region Arm-PCR and iRepertoire HTBI primers produced the TCR beta libraries. MiXCR, applied by TCRdb to the multiplex PCR reads, yields one record per CDR3 protein. The repertoire holds approximately 360,000 distinct CDR3 sequences, with roughly 24% as singletons.

This sequence was found in a woman in her thirties or forties with Graves disease. This specimen was peripheral blood mononuclear cells (PBMCs), taken when the disease was refractory, from a patient treated with antithyroid drugs. The chain joins TRBV2 to TRBJ1-1, with D unclear. The CDR3 bases are TGTGCCAGCAGAAGTGGGCGACACGGGGACACTGAAGCTTTCTTT. Protein sequence: CASRSGRHGDTEAFF.